What follows are 5 T cell receptor beta chains derived from one specimen sequenced in a study of cytomegalovirus exposure and HLA in healthy donors. The PCR had 60 Vbeta and 13 Jbeta primers. Measured with immunoSEQ multiplex PCR; TCRdb has only the in-frame clones, and not every one. The sample data list about 110,000 clones. The sequenced material came from PBMCs. Receptors were obtained from a man aged 35 to 55 in good health and CMV-seropositive.

V and J are TRBV9 and TRBJ1-3; D gene uncertain. The V gene's germline CDR1 is SGDLS and CDR2 YYNGEE. The CDR3 has 13 residues. Trimming left V 3 bases short and J 4 bases short, with 8 bases between. For the CDR3, the DNA is TGTGCCAGCAGCGGGATACAGGGAAACACCATATATTTT. Translating it yields CASSGIQGNTIYF.

V usage is TRBV19 and J usage is TRBJ1-4; 7 nucleotides line up with TRBD1. The V gene's germline CDR1 is LNHDA and CDR2 SQIVND (reference sequence). The CDR3 consists of 17 residues. The trim removed 7 bases at V and 1 base at J, leaving 12 bases unmatched. The DNA of the CDR3 is TGTGCCAGTAACTACAGGGGCGATCTGGGAACTAATGAAAAACTGTTTTTT. Its protein product is CASNYRGDLGTNEKLFF.

Notes on this clone: The sample holds other DNA sequences that translate to the same CDR3. V gene TRBV19 combines with J gene TRBJ2-1; D not resolved. Germline-derived CDR1 and CDR2 are LNHDA and SQIVND (reference sequence). This CDR3 region has 15 residues. V lost 5 bases and J 0 bases, leaving 11 bases between the germline ends. CDR3 DNA sequence: TGTGCCAGTAGTCCCGACCGAGGCTCCTACAATGAGCAGTTCTTC. Amino acids: CASSPDRGSYNEQFF.

The chain joins TRBV4-3 to TRBJ2-7, with 7 bases that match TRBD1. The junction had 7 bases not matched to a gene; V was cut back by 1 base and J by 7 bases. The CDR3 is 14 residues long. The germline V gene encodes CDR1 LGHNA and CDR2 YSLEER. The CDR3 region has the DNA TGCGCCAGCAGCCAAGGGACAGGATCGAGAGAGCAGTACTTC. Translating it yields CASSQGTGSREQYF.

The rearrangement joins TRBV5-1 to TRBJ2-3; a possible D gene is TRBD2 (5 bases). CDR3 length: 14 residues. V was trimmed by 6 bases and J by 2 bases, leaving 13 bases between them. CDR1 and CDR2 from the germline V gene are SGHRS and YFSETQ. CDR3 nucleotide sequence: TGCGCCAGCACCTGGGAGCGGCACACAGATACGCAGTATTTT. This translates into CASTWERHTDTQYF. The full variable domain, with the rest looked up from reference TRBV5-1 and TRBJ2-3, is KAGVTQTPRYLIKTRGQQVTLSCSPISGHRSVSWYQQTPGQGLQFLFEYFSETQRNKGNFPGRFSGRQFSNSRSEMNVSTLELGDSALYLCASTWERHTDTQYFGPGTRLTVL.